This is a list of T cell receptor beta chains from one sample in a study of regulatory T cells in long-lasting Graves disease. Via MiXCR, TCRdb re-called the multiplex PCR reads, giving one row per CDR3 protein. The table records around 400,000 distinct CDR3 sequences, approximately 15% of them present only once. A further study also used this sample, focusing on T cells in Graves' hyperthyroidism and ophthalmopathy.

The sequencing used peripheral blood mononuclear cells (PBMCs), collected at new diagnosis, from a patient treated with antithyroid drugs. The receptors derive from a woman aged 40 to 50 with Graves disease. The CDR3 runs from the conserved cysteine through the conserved F or W. Each record gives: CDR3 DNA, CDR3 protein, clone size, V gene, D gene, J gene. The D gene is left open where the match is weak. Size is omitted from some rows. Given values are once, few, many or a class for expanded clones.

TGTGCCAGCAGTTTTGGGGGGGAGCTGTTTTTT CASSFGGELFF many TRBV27 . TRBJ2-2
TGTGCCAGTAGTGGCCAGGGTTACTATGGCTACACCTTC CASSGQGYYGYTF once TRBV19 . TRBJ1-2
TGTGCCAGCAGCTTTTCCGGGGAGCTGTTTTTT CASSFSGELFF many TRBV28 . TRBJ2-2
TGCGGTAGCGGGAGAGGCAATGAGCAGTTCTTC CGSGRGNEQFF . TRBV20-1 TRBD2 TRBJ2-1
TGTGCCAGCAGCTTGGCAGCGGACACTGAAGCTTTCTTT CASSLAADTEAFF many TRBV11-3 . TRBJ1-1
TGTGCCTGGGCGGGACAGGGGAAACAAAAACTGTTTTTT CAWAGQGKQKLFF many TRBV30 TRBD1 TRBJ1-4
TGTGCCAGCAGTTACTCGGGACAGTTCCTGGGGGAGCAGTACTTC CASSYSGQFLGEQYF many TRBV6-5 TRBD1 TRBJ2-7
TGTGCCAGCAGCGATAGCGGAGCCACCCAGCAGTTCTTC CASSDSGATQQFF . TRBV7-9 . TRBJ2-1
TGTGCCACTACCATAACCTTTGGGACTAATGAAAAACTGTTTTTT CATTITFGTNEKLFF . TRBV19 . TRBJ1-4
TGTGCCAGCAGCATCACAGAGGGACAGGGTTACAATGAGCAGTTCTTC CASSITEGQGYNEQFF . TRBV9 TRBD1 TRBJ2-1
TGTGCCAGTAGTACCCCTTGGACAGGGGGCGTCCGGGGCTACACCTTC CASSTPWTGGVRGYTF . TRBV19 TRBD1 TRBJ1-2
TGCAGCGTTGAGGGTCTTGGACAGGGGGTTGGGGGGACTGAAGCTTTCTTT CSVEGLGQGVGGTEAFF . TRBV29-1 TRBD1 TRBJ1-1
TGTGCCAGCAGCATGGGGGCTTCGGGGGACAATGAGCAGTTCTTC CASSMGASGDNEQFF many TRBV28 . TRBJ2-1
TGTGCCAGCAGCTCCGACGGGTGGCGGGAGGTCCCCAAGTACTTC CASSSDGWREVPKYF many TRBV11-2 TRBD2 TRBJ2-7
TGTGCCAGCAGCCAAGGGAAACAGGATGCCGGGGAGCTGTTTTTT CASSQGKQDAGELFF many TRBV3-1 . TRBJ2-2
TGTGCCAGCAGGGCAAGTCCCGAGCAGTGCTTC CASRASPEQCF . TRBV2 . TRBJ2-7
TGTGCCAGCAGCCAAAGGGCTAGCGGGAGGCTAACTGGGGCCAACGTCCTGACTTTC CASSQRASGRLTGANVLTF many TRBV7-9 TRBD2 TRBJ2-6
TGTGCCAGCTCCATGGGGGGGGAGGCAGATACGCAGTATTTT CASSMGGEADTQYF many TRBV7-3 TRBD2 TRBJ2-3
TGTGCCAGCCAAGCGGGTGCCCTCTACGAGCAGTACTTC CASQAGALYEQYF few TRBV6-1 . TRBJ2-7
TGTGCCAGCAGCTTACCTAGTATGGATGAGCAGTTCTTC CASSLPSMDEQFF many TRBV11-2 . TRBJ2-1
TGTGCCAGCAGCTTTCCTGGGGACACCATATATTTT CASSFPGDTIYF . TRBV7-9 . TRBJ1-3
TGTGCCAGCAACAACGGGGGGATTTCTCTGTTTTTT CASNNGGISLFF many TRBV6-2/TRBV6-3 . TRBJ1-4
TGCAGTGCTAGAGATGGCCGGAGCTCCTATAATTCACCCCTCCACTTT CSARDGRSSYNSPLHF . TRBV20-1 . TRBJ1-6
TGTGCCAGCAGACGTACGGGGGGACAGGGACTTAATTCACCCCTCCACTTT CASRRTGGQGLNSPLHF many TRBV12-3/TRBV12-4 TRBD1 TRBJ1-6